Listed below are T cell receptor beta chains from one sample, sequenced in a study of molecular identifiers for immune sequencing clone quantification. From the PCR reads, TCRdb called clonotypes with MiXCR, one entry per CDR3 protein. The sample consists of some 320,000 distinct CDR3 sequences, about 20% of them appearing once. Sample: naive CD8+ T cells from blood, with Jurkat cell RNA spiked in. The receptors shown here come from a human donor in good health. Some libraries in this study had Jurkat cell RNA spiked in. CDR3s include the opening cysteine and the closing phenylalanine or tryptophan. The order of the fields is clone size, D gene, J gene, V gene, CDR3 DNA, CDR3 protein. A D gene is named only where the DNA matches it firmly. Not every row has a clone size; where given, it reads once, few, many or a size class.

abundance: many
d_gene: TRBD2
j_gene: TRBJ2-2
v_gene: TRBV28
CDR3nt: TGTGCCAGCATGCCTAGCGGGAGTGACGGGGAGCTGTTTTTT
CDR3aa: CASMPSGSDGELFF

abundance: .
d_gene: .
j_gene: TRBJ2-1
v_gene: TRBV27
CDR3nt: TGTGCCAGCAGTGGCTTATCCTACAATGAGCAGTCCTTC
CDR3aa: CASSGLSYNEQSF

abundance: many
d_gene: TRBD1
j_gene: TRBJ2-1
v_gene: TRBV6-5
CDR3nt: TGTGCCAGCGCTGGGACAGCCTACAATGAGCAGTTCTTC
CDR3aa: CASAGTAYNEQFF

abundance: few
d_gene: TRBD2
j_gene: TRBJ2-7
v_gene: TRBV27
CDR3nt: TGTGCCAGCACCAATAGGCTAGCGGGAGAGCAGTACTTC
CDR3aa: CASTNRLAGEQYF

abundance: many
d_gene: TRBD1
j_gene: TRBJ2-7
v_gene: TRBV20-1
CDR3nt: TGCAGTGCAATAACAGGGGGCGAGCAGTACTTC
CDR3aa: CSAITGGEQYF

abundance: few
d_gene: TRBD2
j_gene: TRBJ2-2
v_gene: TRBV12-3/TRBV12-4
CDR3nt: TGTGCCAGCAGTCTCGGTGGAACAGCGGGACGAGACACCGGGGAGCTGTTTTTT
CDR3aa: CASSLGGTAGRDTGELFF

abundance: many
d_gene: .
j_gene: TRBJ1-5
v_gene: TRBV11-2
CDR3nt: TGTGCCAGCAGCTTAGGCTGGGCGAGCAATCAGCCCCAGCATTTT
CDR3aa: CASSLGWASNQPQHF

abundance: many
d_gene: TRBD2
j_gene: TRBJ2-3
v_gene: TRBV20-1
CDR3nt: TGCAGTGCTAGTGCTAGCGGGGAACTCACAGATACGCAGTATTTT
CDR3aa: CSASASGELTDTQYF

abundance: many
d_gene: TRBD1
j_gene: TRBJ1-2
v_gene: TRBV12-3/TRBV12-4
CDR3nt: TGTGCCAGCAGTTTAGATCCAGGGGGGTCTGATGGCTACACCTTC
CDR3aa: CASSLDPGGSDGYTF

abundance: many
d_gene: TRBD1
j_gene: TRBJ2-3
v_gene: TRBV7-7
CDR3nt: TGTGCCAGCAGCTTAGATCCGGGACAGACGCAGTATTTT
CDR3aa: CASSLDPGQTQYF

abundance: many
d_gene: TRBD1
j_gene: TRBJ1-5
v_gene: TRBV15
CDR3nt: TGTGCCACCAGCAGAGGTGATCGGACAGGGGAAGATCAGCCCCAGCATTTT
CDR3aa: CATSRGDRTGEDQPQHF

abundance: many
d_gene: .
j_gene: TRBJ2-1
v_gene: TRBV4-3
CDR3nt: TGCGCCAGCAGCCAAGATTGGCGCCCGGCGGATGAGCAGTTCTTC
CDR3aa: CASSQDWRPADEQFF

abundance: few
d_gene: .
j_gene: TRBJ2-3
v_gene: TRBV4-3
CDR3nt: TGCGCCAGCAGCCAAGATTCCGGCCTAGGCGGGGAGTATTTT
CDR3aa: CASSQDSGLGGEYF

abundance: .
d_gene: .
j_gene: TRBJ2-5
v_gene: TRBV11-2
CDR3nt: TGTGCCAGCAGCTTAGCGCGAGAATCGTGGGATCAAGAGACCCAGTACTTC
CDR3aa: CASSLARESWDQETQYF

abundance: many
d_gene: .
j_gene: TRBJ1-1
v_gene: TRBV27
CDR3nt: TGTGCCAGCAGGGTTCGGGGAGGCACTGAAGCTTTCTTT
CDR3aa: CASRVRGGTEAFF

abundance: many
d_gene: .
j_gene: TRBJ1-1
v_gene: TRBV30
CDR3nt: TGTGCCGGGGGAGAGGACACTGAAGCTTTCTTT
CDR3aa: CAGGEDTEAFF

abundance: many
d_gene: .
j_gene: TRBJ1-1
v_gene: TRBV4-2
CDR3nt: TGTGCCAGCAGCCAAGAACAGGGTGAAGCTTTCTTT
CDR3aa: CASSQEQGEAFF

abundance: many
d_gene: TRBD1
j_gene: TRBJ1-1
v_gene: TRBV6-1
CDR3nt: TGTGCCAGCAGTGAAGCCCGGACAGGGGCTTATGCTTTCTTT
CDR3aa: CASSEARTGAYAFF

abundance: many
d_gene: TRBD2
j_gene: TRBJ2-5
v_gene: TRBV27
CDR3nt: TGTGCCAGCAGTTTGGGCGGGAGTAATGACCAGTACTTC
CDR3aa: CASSLGGSNDQYF

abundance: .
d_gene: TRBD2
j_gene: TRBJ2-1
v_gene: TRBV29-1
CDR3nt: TGCAGCGTTTATATGACTAGCGGGATAATTGATGAGCAGTTCTTC
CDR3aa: CSVYMTSGIIDEQFF

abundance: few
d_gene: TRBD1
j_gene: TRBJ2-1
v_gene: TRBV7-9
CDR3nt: TGTGCCAGCAGCTTTTTGGGACAGGGGGGCCCGGCGGAGAGCGCCGAGCAGTTCTTC
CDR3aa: CASSFLGQGGPAESAEQFF

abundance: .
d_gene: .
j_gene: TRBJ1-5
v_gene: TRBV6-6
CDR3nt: TGTGCCAGCAGTTATTTATCTGGAGGCAATCAGCCCCAGCATTTT
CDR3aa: CASSYLSGGNQPQHF

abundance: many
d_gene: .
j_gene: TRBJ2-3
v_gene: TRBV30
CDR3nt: TGTGCCTGGAGCTATGCCGCAGATACGCAGTATTTT
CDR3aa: CAWSYAADTQYF

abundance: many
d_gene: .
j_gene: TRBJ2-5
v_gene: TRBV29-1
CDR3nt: TGCAGCGTTACATGGTTGGAGACCCAGTACTTC
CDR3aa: CSVTWLETQYF

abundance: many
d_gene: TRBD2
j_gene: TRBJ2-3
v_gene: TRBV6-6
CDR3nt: TGTGCCAGCAGTGATGGACTAGCGGGGCACACAGATACGCAGTATTTT
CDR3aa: CASSDGLAGHTDTQYF

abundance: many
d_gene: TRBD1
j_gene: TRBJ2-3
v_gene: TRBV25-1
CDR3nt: TGTGCCAGCAGCCCTCACAGGGGCCCCCGCACAGATACGCAGTATTTT
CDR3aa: CASSPHRGPRTDTQYF

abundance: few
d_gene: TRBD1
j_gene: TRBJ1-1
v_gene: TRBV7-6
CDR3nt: TGTGCCAGCAGCTTAGAAACAGGGGCTGAAGCTTTCTTT
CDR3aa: CASSLETGAEAFF

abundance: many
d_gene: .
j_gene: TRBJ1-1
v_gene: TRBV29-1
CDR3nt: TGCAGCGTTACAGGGCCGAACACTGAAGCTTTCTTT
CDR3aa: CSVTGPNTEAFF

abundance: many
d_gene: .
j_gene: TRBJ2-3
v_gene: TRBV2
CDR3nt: TGTGCCAGCAGGAGGGTATCTAGCACAGATACGCAGTATTTT
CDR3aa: CASRRVSSTDTQYF

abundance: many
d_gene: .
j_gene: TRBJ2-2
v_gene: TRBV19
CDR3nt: TGTGCCAGTAGTATAACGGACACCGGGGAGCTGTTTTTT
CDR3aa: CASSITDTGELFF

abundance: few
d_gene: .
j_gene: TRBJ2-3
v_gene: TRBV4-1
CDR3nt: TGCGCCAGCAGCCTCCTTTTGGTTTGGGGGAGCACAGATACGCAGTATTTT
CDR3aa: CASSLLLVWGSTDTQYF

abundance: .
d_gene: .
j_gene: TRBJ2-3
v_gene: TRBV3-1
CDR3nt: TGTGCCAGCAGCCAAGTTTCACTAGCCGGAGGTACGCAGTATTTT
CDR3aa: CASSQVSLAGGTQYF

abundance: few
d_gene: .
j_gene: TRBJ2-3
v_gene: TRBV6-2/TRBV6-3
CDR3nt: TGTGCCAGCAGTCCCTTGGCGGGAAAGAGCACAGATACGCAGTATTTT
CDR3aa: CASSPLAGKSTDTQYF

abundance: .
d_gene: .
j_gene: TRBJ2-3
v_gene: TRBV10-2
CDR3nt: TGCGCCAGCAGTGAGGCACGAGCGAGCACAGATACGCAGTATTTT
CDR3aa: CASSEARASTDTQYF

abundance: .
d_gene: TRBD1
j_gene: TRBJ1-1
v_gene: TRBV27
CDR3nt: TGTGCCAGCAGTAGAGGGACAGGTAGTGAAGCTTTCTTT
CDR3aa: CASSRGTGSEAFF

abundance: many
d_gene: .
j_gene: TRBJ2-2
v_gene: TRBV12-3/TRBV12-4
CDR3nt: TGTGCCAGCAGCCTGGGGACGGCCGGGGAGCTGTTTTTT
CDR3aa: CASSLGTAGELFF

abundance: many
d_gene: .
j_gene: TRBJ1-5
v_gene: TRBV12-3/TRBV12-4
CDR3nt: TGTGCCAGCAGTTTAACTAGGTTGGGGGGCGGCCAGCCCCAGCATTTT
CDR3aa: CASSLTRLGGGQPQHF

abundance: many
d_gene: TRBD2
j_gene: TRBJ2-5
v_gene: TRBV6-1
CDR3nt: TGTGCCAGCAGTGAAGCTTTCGGACTAGCGGGGAGAATCCAGTACTTC
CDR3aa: CASSEAFGLAGRIQYF

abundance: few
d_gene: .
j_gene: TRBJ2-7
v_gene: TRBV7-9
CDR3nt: TGTGCCAGCAGCCAATCCGGGACATACTCCTACGAGCAGTACTTC
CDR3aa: CASSQSGTYSYEQYF

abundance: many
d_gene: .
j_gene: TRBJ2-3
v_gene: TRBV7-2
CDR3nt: TGTGCCAGCAGCGATACAGGGTGGTTAGATACGCAGTATTTT
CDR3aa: CASSDTGWLDTQYF

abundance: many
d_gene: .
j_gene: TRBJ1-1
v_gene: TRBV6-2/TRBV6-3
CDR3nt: TGTGCCAGCAGTTACTTTAGACAAGGGACTGAAGCTTTCTTT
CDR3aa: CASSYFRQGTEAFF

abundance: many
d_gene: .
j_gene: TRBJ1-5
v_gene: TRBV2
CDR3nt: TGTGCCAGCGAAACAGGGTTTGGCAATCAGCCCCAGCATTTT
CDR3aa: CASETGFGNQPQHF